This T cell receptor beta chain is from a study of cytomegalovirus exposure and HLA in healthy donors. Germline CDR1 and CDR2: SGHNT and YYREEE (reference sequence). This CDR3 comprises 13 residues. The V and J ends lost 4 bases and 5 bases respectively, with 12 bases between them. This clone was seen a handful of times. PCR used 60 Vbeta primers and 13 Jbeta primers. Sequencing used immunoSEQ multiplex PCR; TCRdb keeps in-frame clones, though not all of them. The repertoire holds roughly 99,000 clones, with 73% as singletons. The sample consisted of PBMCs. The V gene is TRBV5-4, the J gene TRBJ1-1; TRBD1 is a possible D gene (6 bases). The sequence came from a man aged 30-40 years in good health and CMV-seronegative. The CDR3 here is CASSPGATTEAFF. The CDR3 region has the DNA TGTGCCAGCAGCCCAGGGGCTACAACTGAAGCTTTCTTT.